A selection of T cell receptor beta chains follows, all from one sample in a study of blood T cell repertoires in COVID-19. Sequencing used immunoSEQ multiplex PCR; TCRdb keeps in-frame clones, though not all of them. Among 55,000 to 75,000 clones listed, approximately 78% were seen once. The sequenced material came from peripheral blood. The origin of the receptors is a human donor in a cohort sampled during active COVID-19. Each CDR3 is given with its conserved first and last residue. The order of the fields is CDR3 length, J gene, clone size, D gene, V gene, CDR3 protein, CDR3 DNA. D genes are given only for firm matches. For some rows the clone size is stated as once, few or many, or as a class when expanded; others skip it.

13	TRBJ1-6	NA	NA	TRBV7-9	CASSLRLESPLHF	TGTGCCAGCAGCCTCAGACTGGAATCACCCCTCCACTTT
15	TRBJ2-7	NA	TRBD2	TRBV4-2	CASSQDFGGSYEQYF	TGTGCCAGCAGCCAAGATTTCGGGGGGTCCTACGAGCAGTACTTC
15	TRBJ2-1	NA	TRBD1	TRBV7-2	CASSFQDRVRNEQFF	TGTGCCAGCAGCTTCCAGGACAGGGTTAGGAATGAGCAGTTCTTC
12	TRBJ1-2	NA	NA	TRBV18	CASSAGNYGYTF	TGTGCCAGCTCAGCAGGGAACTATGGCTACACCTTC
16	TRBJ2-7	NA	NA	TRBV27	CASSPIQVNGLDEQYF	TGTGCCAGCAGTCCTATACAGGTCAATGGGCTTGATGAGCAGTACTTC
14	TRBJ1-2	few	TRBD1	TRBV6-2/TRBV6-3	CASSDTGGGYGYTF	TGTGCCAGCAGCGATACAGGGGGCGGCTATGGCTACACCTTC
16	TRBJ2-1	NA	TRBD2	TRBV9	CASSPRGAGGDNEQFF	TGTGCCAGCAGCCCCCGAGGGGCGGGAGGTGACAATGAGCAGTTCTTC
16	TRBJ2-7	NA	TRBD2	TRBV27	CASSLSSGLVSYEQYF	TGTGCCAGCAGTTTATCCTCGGGACTAGTTTCCTACGAGCAGTACTTC
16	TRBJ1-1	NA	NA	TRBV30	CAWSPQGAYLSTEAFF	TGTGCCTGGAGCCCCCAAGGAGCCTACCTCAGCACTGAAGCTTTCTTT
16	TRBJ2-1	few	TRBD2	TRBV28	CASSLSLAGSGNEQFF	TGTGCCAGCAGTTTATCCCTAGCGGGATCAGGCAATGAGCAGTTCTTC
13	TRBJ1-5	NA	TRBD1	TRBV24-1	CATSGTGFEPQHF	TGTGCCACCAGTGGGACAGGGTTTGAGCCCCAGCATTTT
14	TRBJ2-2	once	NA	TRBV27	CASSEGRAWEELFF	TGTGCCAGCAGTGAAGGCAGGGCATGGGAGGAGCTGTTTTTT
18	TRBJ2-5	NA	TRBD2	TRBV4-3	CASSQDPKPSGFQETQYF	TGCGCCAGCAGCCAAGATCCGAAGCCTAGCGGATTCCAAGAGACCCAGTACTTC
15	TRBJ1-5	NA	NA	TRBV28	CASLTPNRLNQPQHF	TGTGCCAGCCTTACCCCCAACAGACTAAATCAGCCCCAGCATTTT
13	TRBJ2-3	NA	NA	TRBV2	CASGGATTDTQYF	TGTGCCAGCGGCGGGGCGACCACAGATACGCAGTATTTT
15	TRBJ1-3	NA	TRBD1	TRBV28	CASRPTGTSGNTIYF	TGTGCCAGCAGACCGACAGGGACCTCTGGAAACACCATATATTTT
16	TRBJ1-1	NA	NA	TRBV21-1	CASRSFYGQGDTEAFF	TGTGCCAGCAGATCCTTCTACGGACAGGGCGACACTGAAGCTTTCTTT
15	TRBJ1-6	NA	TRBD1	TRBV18	CASSPPAGGNSPLHF	TGTGCCAGCTCACCACCGGCAGGGGGTAATTCACCCCTCCACTTT
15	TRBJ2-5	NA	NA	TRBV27	CASSSGFLAGETQYF	TGTGCCAGCAGTTCCGGGTTTTTGGCGGGGGAGACCCAGTACTTC
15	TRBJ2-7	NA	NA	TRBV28	CASSPGTTSSYKQYF	TGTGCCAGCAGTCCCGGGACAACGTCATCCTACAAGCAGTACTTC
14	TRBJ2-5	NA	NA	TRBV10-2	CASSDRGAGETQYF	TGCGCCAGCAGTGATCGGGGGGCAGGAGAGACCCAGTACTTC
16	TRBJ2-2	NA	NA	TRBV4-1	CASSQDLPGVTGELFF	TGCGCCAGCAGCCAAGATCTGCCAGGGGTTACCGGGGAGCTGTTTTTT
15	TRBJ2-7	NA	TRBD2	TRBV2	CASRASGSTAYEQYF	TGTGCCAGCAGGGCTAGCGGGAGTACGGCCTACGAGCAGTACTTC
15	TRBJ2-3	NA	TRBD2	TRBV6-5	CASSYSGGTKDTQYF	TGTGCCAGCAGTTACTCGGGGGGGACCAAAGATACGCAGTATTTT
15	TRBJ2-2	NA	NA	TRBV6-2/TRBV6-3	CASSYGQGRAGELFF	TGTGCCAGCAGTTACGGGCAGGGGAGAGCCGGGGAGCTGTTTTTT
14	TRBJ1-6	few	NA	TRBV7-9	CASSSVSGLSPLHF	TGTGCCAGCAGCTCCGTGTCAGGGTTGTCACCCCTCCACTTT
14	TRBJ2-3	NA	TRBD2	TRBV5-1	CASSLGRETDTQYF	TGCGCCAGCAGCCTTGGGCGGGAGACAGATACGCAGTATTTT
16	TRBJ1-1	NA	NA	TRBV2	CASRDRPGVIGTEAFF	TGTGCCAGCAGGGACCGACCCGGGGTCATTGGAACTGAAGCTTTCTTT
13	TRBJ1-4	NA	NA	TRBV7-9	CASSLAQNEKLFF	TGTGCCAGCAGCTTAGCGCAGAATGAAAAACTGTTTTTT
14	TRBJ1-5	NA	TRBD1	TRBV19	CASSPGQVRGPQHF	TGTGCCAGTAGTCCCGGACAGGTCCGGGGGCCCCAGCATTTT
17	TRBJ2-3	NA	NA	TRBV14	CASSRLVGAGGTDTQYF	TGTGCCAGCAGCCGACTAGTAGGAGCGGGTGGCACAGATACGCAGTATTTT
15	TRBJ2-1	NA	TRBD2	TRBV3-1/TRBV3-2	CASSQGLAGGNEQFF	TGTGCCAGCAGCCAAGGGCTAGCGGGAGGGAATGAGCAGTTCTTC
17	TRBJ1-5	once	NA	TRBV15	CATRSRGGLYSNQPQHF	TGTGCCACCAGAAGTCGCGGGGGACTCTATAGCAATCAGCCCCAGCATTTT
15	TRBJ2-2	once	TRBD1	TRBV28	CASSLNRDSGGELFF	TGTGCCAGCAGTTTAAACCGGGACAGTGGCGGGGAGCTGTTTTTT
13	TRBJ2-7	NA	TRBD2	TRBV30	CAWSSREASEQYF	TGTGCCTGGAGTTCGCGGGAGGCGTCCGAGCAGTACTTC
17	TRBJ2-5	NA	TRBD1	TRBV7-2	CASSPSRGTGVYETQYF	TGTGCCAGCAGTCCGAGTCGGGGGACAGGGGTATACGAGACCCAGTACTTC
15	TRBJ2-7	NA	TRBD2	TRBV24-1	CATSDSSGRAGEQYF	TGTGCCACCAGTGATTCGAGCGGGAGGGCGGGAGAGCAGTACTTC
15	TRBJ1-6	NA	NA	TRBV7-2	CASSPRRQVNSPLHF	TGTGCCAGCAGCCCAAGACGACAGGTTAATTCACCCCTCCACTTT
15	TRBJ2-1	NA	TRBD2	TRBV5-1	CASSRATSGLDEQFF	TGCGCCAGCAGTAGGGCGACTAGCGGGCTGGATGAGCAGTTCTTC
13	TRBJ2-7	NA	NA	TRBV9	CASLRPGKYEQYF	TGTGCCAGTTTAAGGCCAGGAAAATACGAGCAGTACTTC
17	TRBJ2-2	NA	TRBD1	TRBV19	CASTAAPGQGKAGELFF	TGTGCCAGTACCGCCGCCCCGGGACAGGGGAAGGCCGGGGAGCTGTTTTTT
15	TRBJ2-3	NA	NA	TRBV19	CASSITLVGTDTQYF	TGTGCCAGTAGTATTACTCTTGTGGGCACAGATACGCAGTATTTT
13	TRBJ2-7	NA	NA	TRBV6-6	CAVGGRGSYEQYF	TGTGCCGTAGGAGGGAGGGGGTCCTACGAGCAGTACTTC
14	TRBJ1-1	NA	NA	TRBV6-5	CASSTGTDRGSAFF	TGTGCCAGCAGTACGGGGACTGATCGAGGGTCAGCTTTCTTT
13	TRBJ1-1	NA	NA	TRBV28	CASSSLGGTEAFF	TGTGCCAGCAGTTCCCTGGGGGGCACTGAAGCTTTCTTT
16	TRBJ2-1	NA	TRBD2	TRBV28	CASTSLAGGSYNEQFF	TGTGCCAGCACCTCTCTAGCGGGAGGGTCCTACAATGAGCAGTTCTTC
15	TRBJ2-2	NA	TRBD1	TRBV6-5	CASRLRTGHTGELFF	TGTGCCAGCAGACTACGGACAGGCCACACCGGGGAGCTGTTTTTT
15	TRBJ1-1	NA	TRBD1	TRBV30	CAWRRIDREIGEAFF	TGTGCCTGGAGACGGATAGACAGGGAGATCGGTGAAGCTTTCTTT